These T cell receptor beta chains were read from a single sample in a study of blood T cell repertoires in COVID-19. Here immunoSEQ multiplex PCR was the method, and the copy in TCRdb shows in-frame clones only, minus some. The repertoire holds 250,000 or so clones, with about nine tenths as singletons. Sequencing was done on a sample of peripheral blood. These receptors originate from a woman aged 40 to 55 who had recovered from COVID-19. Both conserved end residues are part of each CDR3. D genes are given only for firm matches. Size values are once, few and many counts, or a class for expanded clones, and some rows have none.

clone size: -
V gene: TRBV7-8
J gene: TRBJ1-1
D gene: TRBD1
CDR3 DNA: TGTGCCAGCAGCCCACAGGGACAGGACAACACTGAAGCTTTCTTT
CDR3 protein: CASSPQGQDNTEAFF

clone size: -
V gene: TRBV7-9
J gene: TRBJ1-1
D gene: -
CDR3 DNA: TGTGCCAGCAGCACTGGTCGCGGGGCCAACACTGAAGCTTTCTTT
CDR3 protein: CASSTGRGANTEAFF

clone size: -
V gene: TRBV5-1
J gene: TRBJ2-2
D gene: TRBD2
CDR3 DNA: TGCGCCAGCACCCGCGGGGGGTCCGGGGAGCTGTTTTTT
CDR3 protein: CASTRGGSGELFF

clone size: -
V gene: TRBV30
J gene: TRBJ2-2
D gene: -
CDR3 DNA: TGTGCCTGGAGTGGGGGACTGAACACCGGGGAGCTGTTTTTT
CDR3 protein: CAWSGGLNTGELFF

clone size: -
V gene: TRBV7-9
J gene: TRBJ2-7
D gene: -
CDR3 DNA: TGTGCCAGCCTCGCGGAGGGGCTGGACGAGCAGTACTTC
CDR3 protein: CASLAEGLDEQYF

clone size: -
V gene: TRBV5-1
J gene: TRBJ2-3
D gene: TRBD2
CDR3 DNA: TGCGCCAGCAGCTTGGACAGGTTAACTAGCGTTGGAGATACGCAGTATTTT
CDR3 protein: CASSLDRLTSVGDTQYF

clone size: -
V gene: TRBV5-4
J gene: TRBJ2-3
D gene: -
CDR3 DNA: TGTGCCAGCAGCTTCTCGTCAGATACGCAGTATTTT
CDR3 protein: CASSFSSDTQYF

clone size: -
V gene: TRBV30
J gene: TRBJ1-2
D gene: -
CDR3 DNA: TGTGCCTGGGCCCGTGATGGCTACACCTTC
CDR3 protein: CAWARDGYTF

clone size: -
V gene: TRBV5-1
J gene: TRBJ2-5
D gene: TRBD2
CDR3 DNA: TGCGCCAGCAGCACACAGACTAGCGGACCCCAAGAGACCCAGTACTTC
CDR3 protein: CASSTQTSGPQETQYF

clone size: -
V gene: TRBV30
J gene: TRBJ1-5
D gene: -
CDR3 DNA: TGTGCCTGGAGTCACGCGGATAGCAATCAGCCCCAGCATTTT
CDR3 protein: CAWSHADSNQPQHF

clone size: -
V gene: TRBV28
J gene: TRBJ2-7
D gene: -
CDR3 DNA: TGTGCCAGCAGCCACGGTCCTCTTAGAGCGGAAGAGCAGTACTTC
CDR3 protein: CASSHGPLRAEEQYF

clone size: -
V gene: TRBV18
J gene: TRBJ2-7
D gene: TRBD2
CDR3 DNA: TGTGCCAGCTCACCGCCCGCCGGGGGGACCTACGAGCAGTACTTC
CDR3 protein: CASSPPAGGTYEQYF

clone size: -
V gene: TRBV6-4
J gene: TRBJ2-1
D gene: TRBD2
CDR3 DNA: TGTGCCAGCAGTGAGTCCAGCAGGCTAGCGGGAGTAAATGAGCAGTTCTTC
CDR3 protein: CASSESSRLAGVNEQFF

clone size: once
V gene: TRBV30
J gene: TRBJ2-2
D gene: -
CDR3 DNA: TGTGCCTGGAGGTGGGCCCCGAACACCGGGGAGCTGTTTTTT
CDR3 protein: CAWRWAPNTGELFF

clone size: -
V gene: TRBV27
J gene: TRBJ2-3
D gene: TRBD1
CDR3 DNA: TGTGCCAGCAGTACTCGATGGGGACAGGGGTTGAATACGCAGTATTTT
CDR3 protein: CASSTRWGQGLNTQYF

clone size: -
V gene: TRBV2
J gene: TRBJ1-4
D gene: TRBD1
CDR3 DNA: TGTGCCAGCACGATACAGGGGCGCCAAGAAAAACTGTTTTTT
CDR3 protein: CASTIQGRQEKLFF

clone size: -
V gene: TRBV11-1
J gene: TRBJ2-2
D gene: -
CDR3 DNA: TGTGCCAGCAGCTCCGACAGAGACGGGGAGCTGTTTTTT
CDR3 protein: CASSSDRDGELFF

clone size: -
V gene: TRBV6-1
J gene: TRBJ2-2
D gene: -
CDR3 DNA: TGTGCCAGCAGGGAAGTCAGCACCGGGGAGCTGTTTTTT
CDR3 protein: CASREVSTGELFF

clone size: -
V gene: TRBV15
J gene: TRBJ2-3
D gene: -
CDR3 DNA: TGTGCCACCAGCAGAGATCTTTACACAGATACGCAGTATTTT
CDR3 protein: CATSRDLYTDTQYF

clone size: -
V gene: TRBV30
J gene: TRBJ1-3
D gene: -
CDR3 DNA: TGTGCCTGGAGACCCACAGGGTCTGGAAACACCATATATTTT
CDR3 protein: CAWRPTGSGNTIYF

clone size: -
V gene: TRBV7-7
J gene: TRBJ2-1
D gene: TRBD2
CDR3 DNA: TGTGCTAGCAGTCCTAGCGGAGCTACCTACAATGAGCAGTTCTTC
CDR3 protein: CASSPSGATYNEQFF

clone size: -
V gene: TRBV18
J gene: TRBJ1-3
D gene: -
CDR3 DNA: TGTGCCAGCTCACAAGGGAACCCAACAGGGTCTGGAAACACCATATATTTT
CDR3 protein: CASSQGNPTGSGNTIYF

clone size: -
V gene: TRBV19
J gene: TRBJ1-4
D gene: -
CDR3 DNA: TGTGCCAGTAGTCCCCGGACAGCCCTTAATGAAAAACTGTTTTTT
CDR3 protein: CASSPRTALNEKLFF

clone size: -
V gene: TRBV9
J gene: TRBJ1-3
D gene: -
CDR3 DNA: TGTGCCAGCAACGGGGGGTCTGGAAACACCATATATTTT
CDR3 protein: CASNGGSGNTIYF